This T cell receptor beta chain was documented in a study of tumor-infiltrating lymphocytes in localized non-small cell lung cancer (dated by TCRdb to the early 2020s). Regarding the research as a whole: The cohort included patients whose samples were collected after neoadjuvant chemotherapy, as well as both smokers and never-smokers and several histologies. Each patient provided resected tumor tissue plus uninvolved lung tissue from the same patient, with the uninvolved lung tissue described as non-adjacent to the tumor. The same patients underwent several integrated assays, with TCR sequencing performed together with flow cytometry, multiplex immunofluorescence, RNA-seq, exome sequencing and proteomics. The overall ICON cohort comprised over 140 surgical patients with localized non-small cell lung cancer whose tumors were resected. For under 60 patients, immunoSEQ T-cell fraction was compared between paired tumor and uninvolved lung. What the authors observed across the whole study: Recurrence-free survival showed no association with tumor T-cell fraction measured by TCR sequencing (p = 0.61). TCR-derived T-cell fraction did not differ between the flow cytometry-defined immunotypes IM1 (good prognosis) and IM2 (poor prognosis). Consistent with immunofluorescence CD3 counts, TCRbeta sequencing supported greater T cell infiltration in tumors than in uninvolved lung tissue. Since assay coverage differed from patient to patient depending on how much tissue was available, TCR sequencing was done for only a subset of the cohort. Because different assays used different pieces of the same tissue, intratumor heterogeneity could not be separated from technical variation.

As to this clone: Its antigen has not been determined. It has no much larger one-base neighbor in the sample; base qualities were not kept.

Enrollment in ICON was initiated in early 2016, and the last patient was enrolled in 2018. In a subcohort of about 76 patients, fresh tumor and matched uninvolved tissue were collected for in-depth immune analyses, with TCR sequencing among those analyses. DNA isolated from bulk tissue, without cell sorting, was used for TCR sequencing. For CDR1 and CDR2, the germline V gene lists KGHSH and LQKENI. Trimmed from V: 0 bases; trimmed from J: 2 bases; junction bases lacking a gene match: 3. From the cysteine up to the phenylalanine, the CDR3 has a length of 16 residues. Only the CDR3 DNA is retained, 48 bases long and in frame from the first base. The T-cell fraction in tumor and uninvolved lung tissue was provided by TCR sequencing with the immunoSEQ assay. The authors' analysis ran thus. For survival analysis, patients were divided into high (upper tertile) and low (lower two tertiles) T-cell fraction groups, which were compared by log-rank test. A signed-rank test was used to test paired tumor versus uninvolved lung differences in T-cell fraction. TCRdb took this table from immuneACCESS and kept in-frame rearrangements with V and J called. Such tables lack part of the clones; where checked against another copy, unresolved V genes explain under half of the gap, and the rest is unexplained. D and trimming come from the DNA, and the V and J calls and clone size come from that table. The sample records 15,000 to 20,000 clones, 65% to 80% of which are singletons. The ten largest clones add up to around 5.2% of the sample.

Specimen: lung tumor tissue. This clonotype originated in a human donor with non-small cell lung cancer. The receptor chain draws on TRBV18 and TRBJ1-5, with TRBD1 identical over 8 junction bases. The DNA reads TGTGCCAGCTCACCACCGCAGGGGGCCGGCAATCAGCCCCAGCATTTT. Translated, this is CASSPPQGAGNQPQHF.